One and the same sample provided the 18 T cell receptor beta chains below, sequenced in a study of metastatic and nonmetastatic thyroid tumors (dated by TCRdb to about 2020). Libraries were built with PCR. The instrument was an Illumina HiSeq 4000. Using fastp at Q25 and MiXCR, TCRdb reprocessed the public reads and kept productive beta chains. This sample gives approximately 37,000 clones in total; approximately 15% of them show up just once. The ten biggest clones cover around 20% of the sample. Before undergoing thyroid surgery, none of the patients had been given any kind of treatment. The specimen was blood. All receptors derive from a male donor with papillary thyroid cancer or a benign thyroid nodule (not recorded which). Some clones in this sample may be carry-over from other donors' samples.

This clone appeared many times. The chain employs TRBV9 and TRBJ1-2; a weak D match, TRBD1 (6 bases). Germline V gene lookup returns CDR1 SGDLS and CDR2 YYNGEE. CDR3 length: 15 residues. V dropped 0 bases and J dropped 3 bases, with 12 bases sitting between them. Written as DNA, the CDR3 is TGTGCCAGCAGCGTAGACCCAGGGGCTGACTATGGCTACACCTTC. Translated: CASSVDPGADYGYTF.

Many counts were recorded for this clone. The J gene is TRBJ2-2, the V gene TRBV6-5; no clear D. V lost 0 bases, J lost 4 bases, and 9 bases lay in between. The CDR3 loop spans 15 amino acids. Germline V gene data show CDR1 as MNHEY and CDR2 as SVGAGI. CDR3 in DNA: TGTGCCAGCAGTTACTCGGTTCCTGGCACCGGGGAGCTGTTTTTT. It codes for CASSYSVPGTGELFF.

Notes on this clone: This may come from a read error, since a much larger clone is one base off. The chain employs TRBV14 and TRBJ2-1; perhaps D is TRBD1 or TRBD2 (5 bases each). CDR3 size: 14 residues. The V end lost 3 bases, the J end lost 11 bases, and 17 bases lay between the germline ends. Germline V lookup: CDR1 SGHDN, CDR2 FVKESK. The CDR3 nucleotides read TGTGCCAGCAGCCATCCTTCCGGGACGGATAAGCAGTTCTTC. Protein: CASSHPSGTDKQFF.

At least ten counts were recorded for this clone. The chain recombines TRBV20-1 with TRBJ1-5; TRBD1 is a possible D gene (6 bases). Germline values: CDR1 DFQATT, CDR2 SNEGSKA (reference sequence). The CDR3 extends over 14 amino acids. V was clipped by 4 bases and J by 5 bases, with 15 bases between them. This CDR3 is CSAKYAGVDQPQHF. The CDR3 DNA reads TGCAGTGCTAAGTATGCAGGGGTCGATCAGCCCCAGCATTTT.

Points on this clone: The junction departs from the called germline gene at one end, perhaps through a read error. This chain links TRBV7-2 with TRBJ2-7; D possibly matches TRBD1 or TRBD2 (6 bases each). The CDR3 covers 14 residues. Looked up from germline, CDR1 is SGHTA and CDR2 is FQGNSA. The CDR3 spells CSSSIQGQDYERYF. The DNA of the CDR3 is TGTTCCAGCAGCATACAGGGTCAGGACTACGAGCGGTACTTC. Full variable domain (missing parts from reference TRBV7-2 and TRBJ2-7): GAGVSQSPSNKVTEKGKDVELRCDPISGHTALYWYRQSLGQGLEFLIYFQGNSAPDKSGLPSDRFSAERTGGSVSTLTIQRTQQEDSAVYLCSSSIQGQDYERYFGPGTRLTVT.

This CDR3 is CASSAVRTWNTGELFF. For the CDR3, the DNA is TGTGCCAGCAGCGCTGTCCGGACATGGAACACCGGGGAGCTGTTTTTT. The chain carries TRBV11-2 and TRBJ2-2, with D possibly TRBD1 on 5 matching bases. This CDR3 spans 16 amino acids. Trimming cost V 5 bases and J 1 base, with 14 bases left between them. CDR1 and CDR2 (germline): SGHAT, FQNNGV.

The table lists this clone with many counts. The identical CDR3 is also encoded by other nucleotide sequences in the sample. The chain couples TRBV7-8 to TRBJ2-7, with no clear D. Germline CDR1 is SGHVS and CDR2 is FQNEAQ. The CDR3 spans 11 residues. V shed 8 bases and J shed 2 bases, with 7 bases lying between them. Written as DNA, the CDR3 is TGTGCCAGCTCCGACACCTACGAGCAGTACTTC. Protein: CASSDTYEQYF.

In this sample, this clone turned up many times. This rearrangement joins TRBV19 to TRBJ2-5; TRBD1 aligns across 7 bases. The CDR3 contains 16 residues. The V gene's germline CDR1 is LNHDA and CDR2 SQIVND (reference sequence). Trimming removed 6 bases from V and 2 bases from J; junction bases left unmatched: 12. CDR3 nucleotides: TGTGCCAGTAGAGGACGGACAGGCGAACTGCAAGAGACCCAGTACTTC. It is translated as CASRGRTGELQETQYF.

This clone was recorded a few times. One end of the junction varies from germline; a read error may be responsible. The rearrangement joins TRBV27 to TRBJ1-2; D unclear. The CDR3 totals 17 residues. In germline, CDR1 is MNHEY, CDR2 SMNVEV (reference sequence). The chain's CDR3 is CASSTIPRIGANYGYTF. The CDR3 DNA reads as TGTGCAAGCAGTACTATTCCCCGGATAGGTGCCAACTATGGCTACACCTTC.

Ten or more counts support this clone. Other DNA sequences of this sample code for an identical CDR3. The chain employs TRBV5-1 and TRBJ2-7, with a tentative D call TRBD2 (5 bases). Trimming shortened V by 0 bases and J by 3 bases, and 13 bases separated the two germline ends. Germline V gene data show CDR1 as SGHRS and CDR2 as YFSETQ. CDR3 size: 15 residues. The CDR3 DNA follows: TGCGCCAGCAGCTTGGATGTGGACTGGGGCTACGAGCAGTACTTC. Translating it yields CASSLDVDWGYEQYF. The entire variable domain, with the rest obtained from reference TRBV5-1 and TRBJ2-7, is as follows: KAGVTQTPRYLIKTRGQQVTLSCSPISGHRSVSWYQQTPGQGLQFLFEYFSETQRNKGNFPGRFSGRQFSNSRSEMNVSTLELGDSALYLCASSLDVDWGYEQYFGPGTRLTVT.

Note on this clone: An end of the junction does not agree with germline; a read error may underlie this. At the DNA level, this CDR3 is encoded by other sequences in the same sample as well. The CDR3 region has the DNA TGCAGTGCTAGAAGGACAGACAACTATGGATACACCTTC. Amino acids: CSARRTDNYGYTF. This sequence joins TRBV20-1 and TRBJ1-2; a weak D match, TRBD1 (6 bases). CDR1 DFQATT and CDR2 SNEGSKA come from the germline V gene (reference sequence). This CDR3 is 13 amino acids long.

At least ten counts were recorded for this clone. The same CDR3 arises from other DNA sequences in this sample as well. The CDR3 here is CSASPGLAYEQYF. CDR3 bases: TGCAGTGCTAGCCCGGGACTAGCCTACGAGCAGTACTTC. This chain links TRBV20-1 with TRBJ2-7; TRBD2 aligns across 8 bases. V was clipped by 3 bases and J by 2 bases; unmatched bases: 3. CDR1 DFQATT and CDR2 SNEGSKA come from the germline V gene (reference sequence). The CDR3 runs to 13 residues.

This chain uses TRBV30 with TRBJ1-1, with 8 nucleotides matching TRBD1. CDR3 length equals 15 residues. V was clipped by 4 bases and J by 1 base; unmatched bases: 8. CDR1 and CDR2 from the germline V gene are GTSNPN and SVGIG (reference sequence). CDR3 DNA: TGTGCCTGGATGGACTCCGGGACAGGGAACACTGAAGCTTTCTTT. Translating gives CAWMDSGTGNTEAFF.

This clone occurred many times. The V gene is TRBV5-4, the J gene TRBJ2-2; weak D call: TRBD1 (6 bases). V lost 4 bases to trimming and J lost 4 bases, with 17 bases between them. The CDR3 covers 16 residues. Germline CDR1 SGHNT, CDR2 YYREEE (reference sequence). In DNA, the CDR3 is TGTGCCAGCAGCCCCCGAGCAGGGGACATCACCGGGGAGCTGTTTTTT. Translation: CASSPRAGDITGELFF.

This clone has ten or more counts. The CDR3 DNA reads as TGTGCCAGCAGCTTAGCGACAGGGGTTATAGACTATGGCTACACCTTC. Translating it yields CASSLATGVIDYGYTF. V is TRBV7-2 and J is TRBJ1-2; 8 positions agree with TRBD1. The CDR3 has 16 residues. After removal of 0 bases from V and 3 bases from J, the junction contained 6 bases not matched to a gene. In germline, CDR1 is SGHTA, CDR2 FQGNSA.

This CDR3 reads CASSLIRGTEAFF. DNA of the CDR3: TGTGCCAGCAGCCTTATCAGGGGCACTGAAGCTTTCTTT. V and J are TRBV14 and TRBJ1-1; possible D gene TRBD1, 6 bases. CDR3 length equals 13 residues. Looked up from germline, CDR1 is SGHDN and CDR2 is FVKESK. V was trimmed by 4 bases and J by 4 bases, leaving 10 bases between them.

This clone was seen repeatedly, ten times or more. The chain links TRBV5-4 to TRBJ2-7; 9 positions match TRBD1. This CDR3 is 15 amino acids long. Germline V gene lookup returns CDR1 SGHNT and CDR2 YYREEE (reference sequence). V shed 1 base and J 7 bases; nucleotides not matched to a gene: 9. The CDR3 nucleotides are TGTGCCAGCAGCTTGTTTATCGGACAGGGGCGGGAGCAGTACTTC. It yields the protein CASSLFIGQGREQYF. The full variable domain, in which reference TRBV5-4 and TRBJ2-7 provide the parts outside the CDR3, is ETGVTQSPTHLIKTRGQQVTLRCSSQSGHNTVSWYQQALGQGPQFIFQYYREEENGRGNFPPRFSGLQFPNYSSELNVNALELDDSALYLCASSLFIGQGREQYFGPGTRLTVT.

The table lists this clone with many counts. The chain employs TRBV2 and TRBJ1-4; 8 bases are shared with TRBD1. Trimming took 3 bases from V and 7 from J; bases not matched to a gene: 4. Looked up from germline, CDR1 is SNHLY and CDR2 is FYNNEI. This CDR3 contains 14 residues. The DNA for the CDR3 is TGTGCCAGCAGTGAGGACAGGGTTTTTGAAAAACTGTTTTTT. Residues: CASSEDRVFEKLFF.